This TCR beta chain was sequenced for a study of vaccination and CD4 T cells after COVID-19. Background on the study: Subjects got two shots of BNT162b2 or mRNA-1273 vaccine.

The Oncomine TCR Beta short-read assay sequenced DNA from cultured CD4+ T cells. Researchers extracted genomic DNA from CD4+ T cells that had been cultured. MiXCR, run by TCRdb on the PCR reads, gives a single entry per CDR3 protein. The profile covers some 19,000 distinct CDR3 sequences, with 50% to 65% appearing a single time and roughly 5.6% taken by the ten largest. V dropped 0 bases and J dropped 6; count of bases not matched to a gene: 3. Germline V CDR1 and CDR2: SGHRS, YFSETQ. The CDR3 is 14 amino acids. Worth noting for this clonotype: Its antigen is as yet unknown.

Described treatment: 10-day PBMC culture with coronavirus spike peptide pools or control peptides (ViraFEST assay). Sequenced material: CD4+ T cells from blood, cultured in vitro. The TCR comes from a human donor who had recovered from COVID-19. The V gene is TRBV5-1, the J gene TRBJ2-7; 10 bases fit TRBD2. The CDR3 nucleotides are TGCGCCAGCAGCTTGGCTAGCGGGAGTGGCGAGCAGTACTTC. Translation: CASSLASGSGEQYF.